This paragraph reports one TCR beta chain. Its antigen is as yet unknown. V shed 5 bases and J 2 bases; nucleotides not matched to a gene: 6. CDR1 and CDR2 (germline): SGHTA, FQGTGA. This CDR3 spans 15 amino acids. Libraries were prepared by immunoSEQ multiplex PCR; TCRdb keeps only in-frame clonotypes and omits some of them. The profile shows about 100,000 clones, approximately 88% of them singletons. The data belong to a study of identifying expanded T cells in peripheral blood. Collection occurred without any documented infections or immune events in donors. Study-wide results and limits: Variance in clone template counts between approximately two-week samples significantly increased with total template count across all healthy donors. Technical replicates showed around 1.2 changed clones; two weeks 15 to 20; four weeks 19.

The rearrangement uses TRBV7-3 and TRBJ1-2; 9 bases are shared with TRBD1. The sequence derives from a person aged 18-70 years in good health. The sample taken for sequencing was blood. This CDR3 reads CASSPGDRANYGYTF. The DNA for the CDR3 is TGTGCCAGCAGCCCAGGGGACAGGGCGAACTATGGCTACACCTTC.